The 17 T cell receptor beta chains below were found in one sample sequenced in a study of CD8 T cells in ankylosing spondylitis. TCRdb reanalysed the 5' RACE reads using MiXCR and keeps one entry per CDR3 protein. Of some 87,000 distinct CDR3 sequences listed, around 30% are singletons. What was sequenced was blood, either unsorted or a sorted T cell fraction (not recorded which). The receptors were gathered from a male donor with ankylosing spondylitis or in good health (not recorded which).

This clonotype turned up a few times. This chain links TRBV5-1 with TRBJ2-2; possible D gene TRBD2, 5 bases. In germline, CDR1 is SGHRS, CDR2 YFSETQ. Trimming took 0 bases from V and 2 from J, leaving 8 bases between them. This CDR3 contains 15 residues. The CDR3 bases are TGCGCCAGCAGCTTGGAACGGACTAACACCGGGGAGCTGTTTTTT. Translating it yields CASSLERTNTGELFF.

The chain uses TRBV12-3 or TRBV12-4 and TRBJ1-5; 8 positions agree with TRBD1. V lost 3 bases and J lost 2; bases outside the gene matches: 9. The CDR3 is 17 amino acids. The CDR3 DNA reads TGTGCCAGCAGTTTTCAGGACAGGGCGATCGGCAATCAGCCCCAGCATTTT. This gives the protein CASSFQDRAIGNQPQHF.

This clonotype was picked up a small number of times. V gene TRBV11-2 combines with J gene TRBJ2-6; the D gene is possibly TRBD1 (6 bases). The germline gives CDR1 SGHAT, CDR2 FQNNGV. The CDR3 consists of 18 residues. V was shortened by 4 bases and J by 0 bases, with 16 bases between the two germline ends. The CDR3 loop is CASSSPRDTSSGANVLTF. The CDR3, as DNA: TGTGCCAGCAGCTCGCCCAGGGACACCAGCTCTGGGGCCAACGTCCTGACTTTC. Full variable domain (remainder filled in from reference TRBV11-2 and TRBJ2-6): EAGVAQSPRYKIIEKRQSVAFWCNPISGHATLYWYQQILGQGPKLLIQFQNNGVVDDSQLPKDRFSAERLKGVDSTLKIQPAKLEDSAVYLCASSSPRDTSSGANVLTFGAGSRLTVL.

The J gene is TRBJ2-1, the V gene TRBV27, with TRBD2 matching 14 bases. After removal of 6 bases from V and 0 bases from J, the junction contained 4 bases not matched to a gene. This CDR3 is built from 17 residues. Germline V CDR1 and CDR2: MNHEY, SMNVEV (reference sequence). CDR3 amino acids: CASSRGTSGSSYNEQFF. The CDR3 DNA sequence: TGTGCCAGCAGCCGAGGGACTAGCGGGAGCTCCTACAATGAGCAGTTCTTC.

This clonotype was detected a few times. The chain has TRBV20-1 and TRBJ2-5; possibly TRBD1 or TRBD2 for D (5 bases each). Germline-derived CDR1 and CDR2 are DFQATT and SNEGSKA (reference sequence). Trimming took 3 bases from V and 5 from J, leaving 13 bases between them. CDR3 length: 13 residues. In DNA, the CDR3 is TGCAGTGCTAGCGGGACCGCCCGCGAGACCCAGTACTTC. It yields the protein CSASGTARETQYF.

This clonotype was seen a handful of times. The V call is TRBV5-1, the J call TRBJ2-7; possible D gene TRBD1, 5 bases. V lost 0 bases, J lost 7 bases, and 11 bases lay in between. The CDR3 covers 13 residues. CDR1 and CDR2 (germline): SGHRS, YFSETQ. In DNA, the CDR3 is TGCGCCAGCAGCTTGGTAGGGGTTTGGGAGCAGTACTTC. This codes for CASSLVGVWEQYF.

This clonotype was seen more than once but under ten times. The rearrangement links TRBV9 to TRBJ1-6, with 7 nucleotides matching TRBD1. CDR1 and CDR2 from the germline V gene are SGDLS and YYNGEE. V dropped 2 bases and J dropped 7; count of bases not matched to a gene: 6. There are 15 residues in the CDR3. The CDR3 reads CASSVFQGGNSPLHF. DNA of the CDR3: TGTGCCAGCAGCGTTTTTCAGGGGGGGAATTCACCCCTCCACTTT.

This clonotype was observed a handful of times. CDR3 residues: CASSRAGQQFF. The DNA for the CDR3 is TGTGCCAGCAGCCGGGCGGGGCAGCAGTTCTTC. The chain recombines TRBV6-1 with TRBJ2-1; D may be TRBD2 (6 bases). From germline, CDR1 is MNHNS and CDR2 SASEGT. V lost 6 bases to trimming and J lost 11 bases, with 11 bases between them. This CDR3 comprises 11 residues.

This clonotype was seen a handful of times. The chain employs TRBV29-1 and TRBJ2-7; D remains ambiguous. V lost 7 bases, J lost 5 bases, and 15 bases lay in between. Germline V gives CDR1 SQVTM, CDR2 ANQGSEA. This CDR3 comprises 12 residues. The CDR3 sequence is CSASGVPDEQYF. The DNA for the CDR3 is TGCAGCGCCTCCGGAGTACCGGACGAGCAGTACTTC.

The chain joins TRBV12-3 or TRBV12-4 to TRBJ2-2; TRBD2 matches 7 bases. Unmatched junction bases numbered 4, after V lost 0 bases and J lost 6 bases. The CDR3 runs to 15 residues. The CDR3 DNA follows: TGTGCCAGCAGTTTAGCCGGTGGACTAGCCGGGGAGCTGTTTTTT. This sequence encodes CASSLAGGLAGELFF.

This clonotype was picked up many times. This sequence joins TRBV7-9 and TRBJ2-5; TRBD1 might be the D (6 bases). Germline CDR1 SEHNR, CDR2 FQNEAQ (reference sequence). The V gene lost 2 bases and the J gene lost 12 bases, with 22 bases spanning the gap. The CDR3 runs to 15 residues. CDR3 bases: TGTGCCAGCAGCTTACTCAAGGCTCCGGGACACCCAAAGTACTTC. It yields the protein CASSLLKAPGHPKYF.

The J gene is TRBJ1-1, the V gene TRBV5-1; D possibly corresponds to TRBD1 (6 bases). The CDR3 loop spans 15 amino acids. V lost 5 bases and J lost 2, with 16 bases in between. The germline gives CDR1 SGHRS, CDR2 YFSETQ. CDR3 bases: TGCGCCAGCAGTGTGTCAGGGGTAGTCAACACTGAAGCTTTCTTT. Translation gives CASSVSGVVNTEAFF.

This clonotype has a count of ten or more. The chain carries TRBV18 and TRBJ2-7; 9 nucleotides match TRBD1. The CDR3 is made up of 16 amino acids. Germline V gene sequence: CDR1 KGHSH, CDR2 LQKENI. V shed 3 bases and J 4 bases; nucleotides not matched to a gene: 10. This chain's CDR3 is CASSPNRDRVQYEQYF. The CDR3 DNA reads as TGTGCCAGCTCACCGAACCGGGACAGGGTGCAGTACGAGCAGTACTTC.

The chain links TRBV20-1 to TRBJ1-5, with D maybe TRBD1 (5 bases). Trimming left V 4 bases short and J 4 bases short, with 8 bases between. In germline, CDR1 is DFQATT, CDR2 SNEGSKA (reference sequence). The CDR3 is 12 residues long. The CDR3 here is CSATGGNQPQHF. DNA of the CDR3: TGCAGTGCTACGGGGGGAAATCAGCCCCAGCATTTT.

This clonotype was seen at least ten times. The chain couples TRBV12-3 or TRBV12-4 to TRBJ1-4; TRBD1 matches at 7 bases. After removal of 6 bases from V and 7 bases from J, the junction contained 8 bases not matched to a gene. The CDR3 sequence is 14 residues long. CDR3 amino acids: CASSPRAGGEKLFF. The CDR3, as DNA: TGTGCCAGCAGCCCTAGGGCAGGGGGTGAAAAACTGTTTTTT.

The chain is built from TRBV5-6 and TRBJ2-1, with TRBD2 identical over 8 bases. Germline V gene data show CDR1 as SGHDT and CDR2 as YYEEEE. CDR3 length: 16 residues. V lost 1 base to trimming and J lost 3 bases; unmatched junction nucleotides: 6. CDR3 protein: CASSLFVAGSYNEQFF. CDR3 DNA: TGTGCCAGCAGCTTGTTTGTAGCGGGAAGCTACAATGAGCAGTTCTTC.

The chain has TRBV20-1 and TRBJ2-2, with 12 bases identical to TRBD2. The CDR3 extends over 16 amino acids. CDR1 and CDR2 from the germline V gene are DFQATT and SNEGSKA (reference sequence). Trimming removed 2 bases from V and 5 bases from J; junction bases left unmatched: 6. CDR3 sequence: CSARRLAGGPTGELFF. Here the CDR3 DNA reads TGCAGTGCTAGAAGGCTAGCGGGGGGGCCTACCGGGGAGCTGTTTTTT.